This passage covers 6 T cell receptor beta chains from one sample sequenced in a study of OX40 agonist ivuxolimab in advanced cancers. Assay used: immunoSEQ multiplex PCR; TCRdb lists only in-frame clones, some missing. This table holds 15,000 to 25,000 clones, approximately 73% found once. The material sequenced was CD4+ or CD8+ T cells sorted from blood, taken in a trial of the OX40 agonist ivuxolimab. These TCRs come from an adult with an advanced solid tumor such as melanoma, head and neck, liver or kidney cancer.

The gene calls are TRBV6-6 and TRBJ2-7, with 8 bases that match TRBD1. Germline assignment: CDR1 MNHNY and CDR2 SVGAGI (reference sequence). CDR3 length equals 14 residues. V shed 5 bases and J 9 bases; nucleotides not matched to a gene: 12. The CDR3 region has the DNA TGTGCCAGCAGTGTTCGGACAGGGATTGAAGGGCAGTACTTC. It translates to CASSVRTGIEGQYF.

The chain carries TRBV27 and TRBJ2-1; D is unresolved. Trimming took 4 bases from V and 0 from J, leaving 10 bases between them. The CDR3 contains 15 residues. The germline V gene has CDR1 MNHEY and CDR2 SMNVEV (reference sequence). The CDR3 DNA is TGTGCCAGCAGTTACTCCCTGAGCTCCTACAATGAGCAGTTCTTC. Encoded protein: CASSYSLSSYNEQFF.

This clone is judged medium-sized. The CDR3 loop is CASSQSGVSYEQYF. Here the CDR3 DNA reads TGTGCCAGCAGCCAGTCAGGGGTCTCCTACGAGCAGTACTTC. The V call is TRBV11-1, the J call TRBJ2-7; perhaps TRBD1 as D (6 bases). Germline V gives CDR1 SGHAT, CDR2 FQDESV (reference sequence). The ends were cut back, 5 bases at V and 0 bases at J, with 11 bases in the middle. The CDR3 consists of 14 residues. The variable domain in full, completed from reference TRBV11-1 and TRBJ2-7, reads EAEVAQSPRYKITEKSQAVAFWCDPISGHATLYWYRQILGQGPELLVQFQDESVVDDSQLPKDRFSAERLKGVDSTLKIQPAELGDSAMYLCASSQSGVSYEQYFGPGTRLTVT.

The chain is built from TRBV2 and TRBJ1-1; 12 bases fit TRBD1. The J segment lost 10 bases and the V segment lost 4 bases, leaving 10 bases of the junction unmatched. From germline, CDR1 is SNHLY and CDR2 FYNNEI. The CDR3 sequence is 15 residues long. The CDR3 DNA is TGTGCCAGCAGTGCCTCGGGACAGGGGGCGCGTGGAGCTTTCTTT. Translation gives CASSASGQGARGAFF.

The V gene is TRBV4-2, the J gene TRBJ1-5; D is uncertain. The CDR3 is made up of 16 amino acids. V was clipped by 1 base and J by 3 bases, with 13 bases between them. CDR1 is LGHNA, CDR2 YNFKEQ, per germline. CDR3 amino acids: CASSQAWAEINQPQHF. In DNA form, the CDR3 reads TGTGCCAGCAGCCAAGCTTGGGCAGAGATCAATCAGCCCCAGCATTTT.

The CDR3 nucleotides are TGTGCCAGCAGTTTACTAGCGGGGGACTACGAGCAGTACTTC. Protein product: CASSLLAGDYEQYF. The chain couples TRBV6-6 to TRBJ2-7; 11 bases are a match to TRBD2. The CDR3 is made up of 14 amino acids. Germline lookup yields CDR1 MNHNY and CDR2 SVGAGI (reference sequence). The V and J ends lost 4 bases and 3 bases, in that order; junction bases with no gene match: 2.